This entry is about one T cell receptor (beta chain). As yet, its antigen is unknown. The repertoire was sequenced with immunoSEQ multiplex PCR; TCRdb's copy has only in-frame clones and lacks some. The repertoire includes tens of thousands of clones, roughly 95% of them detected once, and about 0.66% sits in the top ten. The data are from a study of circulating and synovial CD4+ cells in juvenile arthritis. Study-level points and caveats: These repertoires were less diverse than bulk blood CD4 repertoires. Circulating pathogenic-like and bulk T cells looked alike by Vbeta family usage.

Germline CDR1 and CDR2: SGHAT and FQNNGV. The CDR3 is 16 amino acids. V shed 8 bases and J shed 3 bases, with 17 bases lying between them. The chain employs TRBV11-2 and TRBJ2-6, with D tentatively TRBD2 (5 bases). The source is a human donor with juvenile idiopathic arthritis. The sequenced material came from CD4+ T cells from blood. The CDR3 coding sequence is TGTGCCAGCGGTCTCGGGATGATAGGTGGGGCCAACGTCCTGACTTTC. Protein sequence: CASGLGMIGGANVLTF.